This T cell receptor (beta chain) was profiled in a study of cytomegalovirus exposure and HLA in healthy donors. The PCR used 60 Vbeta and 13 Jbeta primers. Here immunoSEQ multiplex PCR was the method, and the copy in TCRdb shows in-frame clones only, minus some. Recorded for this sample: approximately 100,000 clones. The CDR3 contains 15 residues. The junction had 7 bases not matched to a gene; V was cut back by 6 bases and J by 2 bases. Germline values: CDR1 MDHEN, CDR2 SYDVKM. This TCR was sampled from a man aged 50 to 60 in good health and CMV-seropositive. Sequencing used PBMCs. The chain has TRBV28 and TRBJ1-2; 9 positions match TRBD1. The CDR3 nucleotides are TGTGCCAGCAGCAGTGGGACAGGGTTGAACTATGGCTACACCTTC. Translated: CASSSGTGLNYGYTF.